The 13 T cell receptor beta chains below come from one sample, sequenced in a study of T-cell memory formation after mild COVID-19. One entry per CDR3 protein, called by TCRdb with MiXCR from the 5' RACE reads. The sample includes hundreds of thousands of distinct CDR3 sequences, just over 20% of them seen just once. The sample comprised PBMCs or a T cell subset sorted from them (not recorded which). These receptors all come from an adult woman who had mild COVID-19 (a few samples of this study predate the infection). Cell type and time point are not known.

This clonotype turned up a few times. The chain links TRBV24-1 to TRBJ2-3, with TRBD2 identical over 14 bases. V shed 5 bases, J shed 3 bases, and the junction held 12 bases outside the gene matches. The CDR3 has 19 residues. In germline, CDR1 is KGHDR, CDR2 SFDVKD. CDR3 sequence reads: CATSGSPGLAGAGTDTQYF. Here the CDR3 DNA reads TGTGCCACCAGTGGATCCCCGGGACTAGCGGGAGCCGGGACAGATACGCAGTATTTT.

Here the CDR3 DNA reads TGTGCCAGCAGCTTAAGGGGAGCGCAGAGAAGGGGCACAGATACGCAGTATTTT. Translating it yields CASSLRGAQRRGTDTQYF. The chain has TRBV7-3 and TRBJ2-3; TRBD2 is a possible D gene (5 bases). V dropped 1 base and J dropped 1 base, with 18 bases sitting between them. Per germline, CDR1 SGHTA and CDR2 FQGTGA. The CDR3 has 18 residues.

This clonotype was counted only a few times. For the CDR3, the DNA is TGTGCCAGCAGCTCCGATCTCCTAGCGGGAGTAAGCGAGCAGTACTTC. Its protein product is CASSSDLLAGVSEQYF. This chain connects TRBV4-2 to TRBJ2-7, with 10 positions matching TRBD2. The ends lost 5 bases at V and 6 bases at J; junction bases unmatched: 13. CDR1 is LGHNA, CDR2 YNFKEQ, per germline. This CDR3 spans 16 amino acids.

The table lists this clonotype with a few counts. The chain recombines TRBV27 with TRBJ2-3; 11 bases align to TRBD2. Per germline, CDR1 MNHEY and CDR2 SMNVEV (reference sequence). The CDR3 extends over 15 amino acids. The trim removed 7 bases at V and 7 bases at J, leaving 10 bases unmatched. As DNA, the CDR3 is TGTGCCAGCAACCTTAGCGGGAGGGCCGTAAATACGCAGTATTTT. The encoded protein is CASNLSGRAVNTQYF.

The chain links TRBV4-2 to TRBJ2-7; the match to TRBD2 covers 7 bases. In germline, CDR1 is LGHNA, CDR2 YNFKEQ. The J segment lost 6 bases and the V segment lost 1 base, leaving 6 bases of the junction unmatched. This CDR3 spans 14 amino acids. The CDR3 here is CASSQVGSGLEQYF. In DNA, the CDR3 is TGTGCCAGCAGCCAAGTTGGTAGCGGGCTCGAGCAGTACTTC.

This chain connects TRBV9 to TRBJ2-5; 12 nucleotides line up with TRBD1. Losses at the gene ends were 3 bases for V and 4 bases for J; bases not matched to a gene: 7. The CDR3 covers 16 residues. Germline V gene data show CDR1 as SGDLS and CDR2 as YYNGEE. The CDR3 here is CASSALPGQGAETQYF. The DNA for the CDR3 is TGTGCCAGCAGCGCCCTCCCGGGACAGGGGGCAGAGACCCAGTACTTC. The variable domain in full, completed from reference TRBV9 and TRBJ2-5, reads DSGVTQTPKHLITATGQRVTLRCSPRSGDLSVYWYQQSLDQGLQFLIQYYNGEERAKGNILERFSAQQFPDLHSELNLSSLELGDSALYFCASSALPGQGAETQYFGPGTRLLVL.

This clonotype came up a few times. The chain recombines TRBV7-2 with TRBJ1-2; 9 bases agree with TRBD1. In germline, CDR1 is SGHTA, CDR2 FQGNSA. CDR3 length: 15 amino acids. V dropped 5 bases and J dropped 7; count of bases not matched to a gene: 11. The CDR3 here is CASSPPGQGLTGYTF. The DNA for the CDR3 is TGTGCCAGCAGCCCTCCGGGACAGGGCCTCACTGGCTACACCTTC.

In its sample, this clonotype was seen a few times. The chain joins TRBV12-3 or TRBV12-4 to TRBJ1-2; 7 nucleotides agree with TRBD1. After removal of 6 bases from V and 7 bases from J, the junction contained 8 bases not matched to a gene. The CDR3 is 13 residues long. This CDR3 is CASRQTGNPGYTF. CDR3 nucleotides: TGTGCCAGCAGACAGACAGGGAACCCTGGCTACACCTTC.

The J gene is TRBJ2-3, the V gene TRBV11-2; no definite D call. The germline gives CDR1 SGHAT, CDR2 FQNNGV. Trimming left V 5 bases short and J 6 bases short, with 9 bases between. The CDR3 totals 12 residues. The CDR3 DNA sequence: TGTGCCAGCAGCCCTGACTGGGATACGCAGTATTTT. It translates to CASSPDWDTQYF.

This clonotype was seen a few times. The chain joins TRBV7-9 to TRBJ2-1, with 9 bases lining up with TRBD2. Germline V gives CDR1 SEHNR, CDR2 FQNEAQ (reference sequence). The J segment lost 7 bases and the V segment lost 1 base, leaving 11 bases of the junction unmatched. The CDR3 extends over 17 amino acids. In DNA, the CDR3 is TGTGCCAGCAGCTTAGTGAAGCGGGAGGTTTTGGAGAATGAGCAGTTCTTC. Its protein is CASSLVKREVLENEQFF. Looking up the rest from reference TRBV7-9 and TRBJ2-1 gives the full variable domain: DTGVSQNPRHKITKRGQNVTFRCDPISEHNRLYWYRQTLGQGPEFLTYFQNEAQLEKSRLLSDRFSAERPKGSFSTLEIQRTEQGDSAMYLCASSLVKREVLENEQFFGPGTRLTVL.

A few counts support this clonotype. The gene calls are TRBV7-9 and TRBJ1-1, with 7 bases fitting TRBD1. This CDR3 comprises 12 residues. V lost 5 bases to trimming and J lost 8 bases; unmatched junction nucleotides: 5. In germline, CDR1 is SEHNR, CDR2 FQNEAQ (reference sequence). CDR3 protein: CASSPQDREAFF. The DNA for the CDR3 is TGTGCCAGCAGCCCACAGGACAGGGAAGCTTTCTTT.

This clonotype showed up just a few times. This sequence joins TRBV19 and TRBJ1-1; 8 bases are a match to TRBD1. Germline CDR1 LNHDA, CDR2 SQIVND (reference sequence). The CDR3 is 16 residues long. With V trimmed by 2 bases and J by 3 bases, 8 bases remained unmatched. The CDR3 region has the DNA TGTGCCAGTAGTATACGGCAGGGGGCATTGTACACTGAAGCTTTCTTT. It is translated as CASSIRQGALYTEAFF. Supplemented by reference TRBV19 and TRBJ1-1, the full variable domain reads DGGITQSPKYLFRKEGQNVTLSCEQNLNHDAMYWYRQDPGQGLRLIYYSQIVNDFQKGDIAEGYSVSREKKESFPLTVTSAQKNPTAFYLCASSIRQGALYTEAFFGQGTRLTVV.

The rearrangement uses TRBV20-1 and TRBJ2-5; tentatively, D is TRBD1 or TRBD2 (5 bases each). Germline V gene data show CDR1 as DFQATT and CDR2 as SNEGSKA (reference sequence). This CDR3 region has 13 residues. V lost 1 base and J lost 2, with 8 bases in between. The CDR3 DNA reads as TGCAGTGCTAGAGGGGGGATACAAGAGACCCAGTACTTC. Its translation is CSARGGIQETQYF.